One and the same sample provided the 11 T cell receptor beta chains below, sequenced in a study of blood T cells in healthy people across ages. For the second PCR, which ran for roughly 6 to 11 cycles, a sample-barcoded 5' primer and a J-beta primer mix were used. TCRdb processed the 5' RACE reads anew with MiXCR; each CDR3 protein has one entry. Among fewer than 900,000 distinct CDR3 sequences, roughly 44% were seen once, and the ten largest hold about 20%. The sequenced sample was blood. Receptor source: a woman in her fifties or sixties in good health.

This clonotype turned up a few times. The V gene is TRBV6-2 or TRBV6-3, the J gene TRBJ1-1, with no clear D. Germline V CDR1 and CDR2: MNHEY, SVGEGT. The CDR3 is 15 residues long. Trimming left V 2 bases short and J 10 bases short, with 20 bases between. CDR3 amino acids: CASSYPTAGTLGAFF. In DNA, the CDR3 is TGTGCCAGCAGTTACCCGACCGCAGGAACACTTGGAGCTTTCTTT.

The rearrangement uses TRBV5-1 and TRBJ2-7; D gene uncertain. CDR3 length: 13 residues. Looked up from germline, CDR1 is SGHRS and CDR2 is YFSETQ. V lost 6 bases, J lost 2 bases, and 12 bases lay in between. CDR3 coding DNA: TGCGCCAGCATCTCAGACAAGACCTACGAGCAGTACTTC. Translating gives CASISDKTYEQYF.

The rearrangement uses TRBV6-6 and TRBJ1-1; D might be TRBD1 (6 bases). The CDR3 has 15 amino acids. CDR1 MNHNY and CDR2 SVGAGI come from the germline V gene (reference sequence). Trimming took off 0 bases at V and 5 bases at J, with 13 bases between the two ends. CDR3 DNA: TGTGCCAGCAGTTACTCGTCAGGGGTGGGGACTGAAGCTTTCTTT. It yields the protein CASSYSSGVGTEAFF.

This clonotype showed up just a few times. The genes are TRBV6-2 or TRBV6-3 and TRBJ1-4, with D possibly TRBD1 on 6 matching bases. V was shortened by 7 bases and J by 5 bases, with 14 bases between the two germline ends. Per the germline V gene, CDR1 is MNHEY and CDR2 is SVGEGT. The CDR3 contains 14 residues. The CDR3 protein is CASIPQGLNEKLFF. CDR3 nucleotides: TGTGCCAGCATTCCGCAGGGGCTGAATGAAAAACTGTTTTTT.

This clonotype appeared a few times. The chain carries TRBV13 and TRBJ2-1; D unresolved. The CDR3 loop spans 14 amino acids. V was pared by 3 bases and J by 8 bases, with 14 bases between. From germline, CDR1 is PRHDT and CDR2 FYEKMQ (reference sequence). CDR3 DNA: TGTGCCAGCAGCTTCCCCGGAGTTCCTGATGAGCAGTTCTTC. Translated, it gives CASSFPGVPDEQFF.

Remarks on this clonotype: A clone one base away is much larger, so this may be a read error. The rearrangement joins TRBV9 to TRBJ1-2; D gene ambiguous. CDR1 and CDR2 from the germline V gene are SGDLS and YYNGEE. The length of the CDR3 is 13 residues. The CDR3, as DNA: TGTGCCAACAGCAGCCCCCCGGAATATGGCTACACCTTC. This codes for CANSSPPEYGYTF.

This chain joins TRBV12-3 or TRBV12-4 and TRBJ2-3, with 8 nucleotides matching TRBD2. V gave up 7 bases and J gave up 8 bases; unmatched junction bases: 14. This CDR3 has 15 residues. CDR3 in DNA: TGTGCCAGCACCGGGGGACGAGCGGGACTAGGTACGCAGTATTTT. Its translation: CASTGGRAGLGTQYF.

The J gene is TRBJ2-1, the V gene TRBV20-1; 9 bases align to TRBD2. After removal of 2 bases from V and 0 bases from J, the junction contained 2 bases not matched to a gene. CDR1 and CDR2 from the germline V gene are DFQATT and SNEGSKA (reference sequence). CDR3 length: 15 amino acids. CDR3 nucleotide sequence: TGCAGTGCTAGATCTAGCGGGACCTCCTACAATGAGCAGTTCTTC. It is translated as CSARSSGTSYNEQFF.

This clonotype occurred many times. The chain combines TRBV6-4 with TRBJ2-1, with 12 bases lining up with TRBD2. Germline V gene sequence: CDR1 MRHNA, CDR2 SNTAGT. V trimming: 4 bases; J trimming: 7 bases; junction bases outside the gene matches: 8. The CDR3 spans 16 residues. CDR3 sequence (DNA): TGTGCCAGCAGTGCTCAGACTAGCGGGGGCCAAAATGAGCAGTTCTTC. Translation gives CASSAQTSGGQNEQFF.

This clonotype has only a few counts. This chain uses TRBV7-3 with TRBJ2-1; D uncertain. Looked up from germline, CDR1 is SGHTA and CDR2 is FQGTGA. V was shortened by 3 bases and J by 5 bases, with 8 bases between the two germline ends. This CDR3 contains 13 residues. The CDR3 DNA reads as TGTGCCAGCAGCTTCTCTACACACAATGAGCAGTTCTTC. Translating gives CASSFSTHNEQFF.

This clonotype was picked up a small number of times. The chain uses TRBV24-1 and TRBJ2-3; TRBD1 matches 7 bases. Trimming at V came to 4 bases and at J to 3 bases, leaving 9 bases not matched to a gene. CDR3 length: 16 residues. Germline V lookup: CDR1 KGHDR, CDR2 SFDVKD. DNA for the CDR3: TGTGCCACCAGTGACAGCACAGGGGTATCGACAGATACGCAGTATTTT. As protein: CATSDSTGVSTDTQYF.